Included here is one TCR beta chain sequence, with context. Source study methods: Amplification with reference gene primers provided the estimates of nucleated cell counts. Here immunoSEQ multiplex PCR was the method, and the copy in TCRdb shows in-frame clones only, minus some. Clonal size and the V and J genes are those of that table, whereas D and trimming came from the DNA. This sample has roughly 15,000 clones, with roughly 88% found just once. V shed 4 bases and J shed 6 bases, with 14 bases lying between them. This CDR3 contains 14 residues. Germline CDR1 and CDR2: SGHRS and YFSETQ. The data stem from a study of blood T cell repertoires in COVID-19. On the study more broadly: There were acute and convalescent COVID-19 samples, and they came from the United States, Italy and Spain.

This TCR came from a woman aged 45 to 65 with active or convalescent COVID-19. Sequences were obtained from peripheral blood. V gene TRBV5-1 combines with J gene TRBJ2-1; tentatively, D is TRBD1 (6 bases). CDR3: CASSTGTPGNEQFF. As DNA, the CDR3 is TGCGCCAGCAGCACGGGGACACCGGGCAATGAGCAGTTCTTC.